A selection of T cell receptor beta chains follows, all from one sample in a study of multiple sclerosis patients with progressive multifocal leukoencephalopathy. Produced via immunoSEQ multiplex PCR; TCRdb's table is partial and in-frame only. The repertoire consists of about 31,000 clones, with approximately 85% occurring once and the leading ten covering 12%. The sequencing here drew on PBMCs, taken from a patient treated with natalizumab. These TCRs come from a woman in her 30s with progressive multifocal leukoencephalopathy. CDR3s include the opening cysteine and the closing phenylalanine or tryptophan. The order of the fields is CDR3 protein, D gene, J gene, V gene. A D gene is named only where the DNA matches it firmly.

CDR3aa: CASSLGWGATEAFF
d_gene: -
j_gene: TRBJ1-1
v_gene: TRBV11-2

CDR3aa: CASSRARGWNTEAFF
d_gene: -
j_gene: TRBJ1-1
v_gene: TRBV14

CDR3aa: CASSNLGGAGTEAFF
d_gene: -
j_gene: TRBJ1-1
v_gene: TRBV7-6

CDR3aa: CASRDLGVNQPQHF
d_gene: -
j_gene: TRBJ1-5
v_gene: TRBV25-1

CDR3aa: CASSLGLAGGSYEQYF
d_gene: TRBD2
j_gene: TRBJ2-7
v_gene: TRBV7-6

CDR3aa: CASSLKAKRDGYNEQFF
d_gene: TRBD2
j_gene: TRBJ2-1
v_gene: TRBV7-9

CDR3aa: CASSLSQGLAETQYF
d_gene: -
j_gene: TRBJ2-5
v_gene: TRBV5-1

CDR3aa: CAWRASGANVLTF
d_gene: -
j_gene: TRBJ2-6
v_gene: TRBV30

CDR3aa: CASSELIRMTNTEAFF
d_gene: -
j_gene: TRBJ1-1
v_gene: TRBV6-1

CDR3aa: CASSETGNYGYTF
d_gene: -
j_gene: TRBJ1-2
v_gene: TRBV2

CDR3aa: CAWSVGGHREQYF
d_gene: -
j_gene: TRBJ2-5
v_gene: TRBV30

CDR3aa: CASSDLQGAEFEKLFF
d_gene: TRBD1
j_gene: TRBJ1-4
v_gene: TRBV2

CDR3aa: CASSLFGTGAWGTEAFF
d_gene: TRBD1
j_gene: TRBJ1-1
v_gene: TRBV7-9

CDR3aa: CASSLSQGGTGELFF
d_gene: -
j_gene: TRBJ2-2
v_gene: TRBV7-6

CDR3aa: CASGDIDYEQYF
d_gene: -
j_gene: TRBJ2-7
v_gene: TRBV10-2

CDR3aa: CAWSRTENTEAFF
d_gene: -
j_gene: TRBJ1-1
v_gene: TRBV30

CDR3aa: CASRFQGYYGYTF
d_gene: -
j_gene: TRBJ1-2
v_gene: TRBV28

CDR3aa: CASSQGQPTGELFF
d_gene: TRBD1
j_gene: TRBJ2-2
v_gene: TRBV5-1

CDR3aa: CAWSVRRGNEQFF
d_gene: -
j_gene: TRBJ2-1
v_gene: TRBV30

CDR3aa: CASSPEQSSYEQYF
d_gene: -
j_gene: TRBJ2-7
v_gene: TRBV7-6

CDR3aa: CASSSWENEQFF
d_gene: -
j_gene: TRBJ2-1
v_gene: TRBV11-3

CDR3aa: CASSSGLEAIF
d_gene: TRBD2
j_gene: TRBJ2-1
v_gene: TRBV6-5

CDR3aa: CASSQEWQGRAQNTEAFF
d_gene: -
j_gene: TRBJ1-1
v_gene: TRBV14

CDR3aa: CASSLNRGQGGYTF
d_gene: TRBD1
j_gene: TRBJ1-2
v_gene: TRBV7-3

CDR3aa: CASSVGLAGGPSSYNEQFF
d_gene: TRBD2
j_gene: TRBJ2-1
v_gene: TRBV5-1

CDR3aa: CASSLGDTATYEQYF
d_gene: -
j_gene: TRBJ2-7
v_gene: TRBV9

CDR3aa: CASSEMAGETDTQYF
d_gene: TRBD2
j_gene: TRBJ2-3
v_gene: TRBV2

CDR3aa: CASSLGGRMNTEAFF
d_gene: -
j_gene: TRBJ1-1
v_gene: TRBV11-2

CDR3aa: CASQKRERDEQYF
d_gene: TRBD2
j_gene: TRBJ2-7
v_gene: TRBV7-9

CDR3aa: CASSSDLTYEQYF
d_gene: -
j_gene: TRBJ2-7
v_gene: TRBV5-5

CDR3aa: CASSKEGNQPQHF
d_gene: -
j_gene: TRBJ1-5
v_gene: TRBV7-2

CDR3aa: CASSGGVRVNTEAFF
d_gene: -
j_gene: TRBJ1-1
v_gene: TRBV5-4

CDR3aa: CASSSRQGNYEKLFF
d_gene: TRBD1
j_gene: TRBJ1-4
v_gene: TRBV11-2